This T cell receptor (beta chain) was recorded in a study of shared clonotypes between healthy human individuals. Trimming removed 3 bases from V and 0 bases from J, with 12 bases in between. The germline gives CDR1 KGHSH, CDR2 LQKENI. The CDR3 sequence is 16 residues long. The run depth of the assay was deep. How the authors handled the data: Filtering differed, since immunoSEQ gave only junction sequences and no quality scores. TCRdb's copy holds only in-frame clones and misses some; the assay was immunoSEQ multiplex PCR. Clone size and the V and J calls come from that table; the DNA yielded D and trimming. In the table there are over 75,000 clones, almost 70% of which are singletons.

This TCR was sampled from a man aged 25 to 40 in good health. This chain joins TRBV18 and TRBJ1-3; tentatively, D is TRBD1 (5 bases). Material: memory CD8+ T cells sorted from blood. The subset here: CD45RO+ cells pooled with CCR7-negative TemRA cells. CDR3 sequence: CASSPVGAHSGNTIYF. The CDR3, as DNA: TGTGCCAGCTCACCGGTTGGGGCGCACTCTGGAAACACCATATATTTT. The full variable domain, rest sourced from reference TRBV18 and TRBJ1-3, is NAGVMQNPRHLVRRRGQEARLRCSPMKGHSHVYWYRQLPEEGLKFMVYLQKENIIDESGMPKERFSAEFPKEGPSILRIQQVVRGDSAAYFCASSPVGAHSGNTIYFGEGSWLTVV.